This T cell receptor (beta chain) was obtained from a study of blood T cell repertoires in COVID-19. Study as a whole: T cells, B-cell-depleted T cells, or PBMCs supplied cDNA or gDNA.

Original methodology: Cell counts per sample came from amplifying reference gene primers. Data came from immunoSEQ multiplex PCR; TCRdb stores just in-frame clones and leaves some out. The V and J calls and the clone size are those of that table, but D and trimming were determined from the DNA. The sample has a few hundred thousand clones; approximately 90% are singletons. V was trimmed by 5 bases and J by 0 bases, leaving 7 bases between them. This CDR3 region has 13 residues. Germline CDR1 SGHVS, CDR2 FNYEAQ. This clonotype was obtained from a man under 40 who had recovered from COVID-19. The sequenced sample was PBMCs or T cells enriched from blood (not recorded which). The chain is built from TRBV7-6 and TRBJ2-5, with D unresolved. The chain's CDR3 is CASSPLYQETQYF. The CDR3 DNA follows: TGTGCCAGCAGCCCCTTGTACCAAGAGACCCAGTACTTC.